The entry below gives a single T cell receptor beta chain sequence along with its context. Antigen: not known. This sample is drawn from a study of T cell responses to AZD1222 COVID-19 vaccine. Per germline, CDR1 MGHRA and CDR2 YSYEKL. The CDR3 contains 15 residues. V was shortened by 2 bases and J by 4 bases, with 11 bases between the two germline ends. The study's findings and limits: The sample set comprised mostly white British donors with more females, and clonal diversity was possibly underestimated. Spike-spanning, vaccine-associated CD4 TCRs were dominant at 160-218 and 743-854. Baseline seropositivity occurred in only six AZD1222 recipients. Breadth and depth of Spike-specific TCRs rose after two AZD1222 doses.

TCRdb's table, derived via immunoSEQ multiplex PCR, lists solely in-frame clones and lacks some. Of 90,000 to 120,000 clones in the sample, around 93% were seen once. The origin of this receptor is an adult who received the AZD1222 COVID-19 vaccine. The V gene is TRBV4-1, the J gene TRBJ1-4, with D tentatively TRBD1 (6 bases). The sample here was peripheral blood, taken 28 days after the second AZD1222 dose. The CDR3 DNA sequence: TGCGCCAGCAGCCAATACGGGGGACATAATGAAAAACTGTTTTTT. Protein sequence: CASSQYGGHNEKLFF.